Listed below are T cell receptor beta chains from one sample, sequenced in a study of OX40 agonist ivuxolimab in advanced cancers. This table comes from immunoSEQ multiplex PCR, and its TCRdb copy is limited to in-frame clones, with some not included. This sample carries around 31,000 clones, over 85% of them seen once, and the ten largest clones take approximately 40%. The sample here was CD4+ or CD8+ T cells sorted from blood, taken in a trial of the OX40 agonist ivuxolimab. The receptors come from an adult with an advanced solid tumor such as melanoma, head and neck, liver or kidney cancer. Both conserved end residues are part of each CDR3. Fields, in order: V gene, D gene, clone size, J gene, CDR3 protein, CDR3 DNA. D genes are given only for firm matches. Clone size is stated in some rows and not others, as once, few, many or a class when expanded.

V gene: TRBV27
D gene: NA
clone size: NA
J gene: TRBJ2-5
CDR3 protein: CASSLVLGETQYF
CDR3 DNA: TGTGCCAGCAGTTTGGTCCTAGGGGAGACCCAGTACTTC

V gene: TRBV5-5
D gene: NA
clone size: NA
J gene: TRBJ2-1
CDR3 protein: CASRPDRDQVDEQFF
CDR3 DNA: TGTGCCAGCAGGCCGGACCGGGATCAAGTCGATGAGCAGTTCTTC

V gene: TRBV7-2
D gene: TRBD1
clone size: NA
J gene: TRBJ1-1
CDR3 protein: CASSQAQGMGDLWRTEAFF
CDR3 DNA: TGTGCCAGCAGCCAAGCACAGGGGATGGGGGATCTGTGGCGCACTGAAGCTTTCTTT

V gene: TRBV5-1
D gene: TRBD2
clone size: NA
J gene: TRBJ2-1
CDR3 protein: CASSSPGGRPEGDEQFF
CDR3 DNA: TGCGCCAGCAGCTCACCCGGGGGGAGGCCTGAAGGGGATGAGCAGTTCTTC

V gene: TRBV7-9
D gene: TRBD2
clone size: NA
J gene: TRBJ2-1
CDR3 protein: CASSSPGGAGNAEQFF
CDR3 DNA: TGTGCCAGCAGCTCGCCGGGGGGGGCGGGGAATGCTGAGCAGTTCTTC

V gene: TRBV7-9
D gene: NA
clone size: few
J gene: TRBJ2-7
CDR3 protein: CASSLVGSEGKQYF
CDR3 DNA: TGTGCCAGCAGCTTAGTTGGGTCAGAGGGGAAGCAGTACTTC

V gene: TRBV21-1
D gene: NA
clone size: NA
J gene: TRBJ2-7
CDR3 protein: CAIPRGGRISYEQYF
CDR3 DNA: TGTGCCATCCCGAGGGGGGGTCGGATATCCTACGAGCAGTACTTC

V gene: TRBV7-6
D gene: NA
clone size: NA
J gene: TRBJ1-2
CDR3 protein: CASSLETGINYGYTF
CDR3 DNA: TGTGCCAGCAGCTTAGAGACAGGAATAAACTATGGCTACACCTTC

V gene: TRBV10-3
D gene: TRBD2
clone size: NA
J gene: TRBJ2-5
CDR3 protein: CATGGTLEETQYF
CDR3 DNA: TGTGCCACGGGGGGGACCTTGGAGGAGACCCAGTACTTC

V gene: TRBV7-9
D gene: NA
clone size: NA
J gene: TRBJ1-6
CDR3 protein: CASSLEGSHNSPLHF
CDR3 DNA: TGTGCCAGCAGCTTAGAGGGCAGCCATAATTCACCCCTCCACTTT

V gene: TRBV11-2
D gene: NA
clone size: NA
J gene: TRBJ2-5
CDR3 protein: CASSLDPAGWETQYF
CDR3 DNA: TGTGCCAGCAGCTTAGATCCGGCAGGGTGGGAGACCCAGTACTTC

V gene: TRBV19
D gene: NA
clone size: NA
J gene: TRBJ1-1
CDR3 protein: CASSIDIGGNTEAFF
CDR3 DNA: TGTGCCAGTAGTATAGATATAGGGGGGAACACTGAAGCTTTCTTT

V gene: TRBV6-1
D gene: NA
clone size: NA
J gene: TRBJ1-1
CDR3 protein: CASSASTGMNTEAFF
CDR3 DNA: TGTGCCAGCAGTGCTTCGACAGGTATGAACACTGAAGCTTTCTTT

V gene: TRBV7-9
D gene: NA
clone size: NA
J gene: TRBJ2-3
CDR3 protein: CASSLGSFSTDTQYF
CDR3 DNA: TGTGCCAGCAGCTTAGGATCGTTCAGCACAGATACGCAGTATTTT